This record looks at one T cell receptor (beta chain) sequence and its context. A much more abundant neighbour one base away suggests this may be a read error. From germline, CDR1 is MNHEY and CDR2 SVGAGI. Trimming pared 2 bases from V and 4 bases from J, leaving 12 bases between. This CDR3 is 16 amino acids long. Primed by a sample-barcoded 5' primer and a J-beta primer mix, a second PCR proceeded for about 6 to 11 cycles. TCRdb processed the 5' RACE reads anew with MiXCR; each CDR3 protein has one entry. The top ten hold under 30% of the sample, which has around 580,000 distinct CDR3 sequences, roughly 48% seen once. These data come from a study of blood T cells in healthy people across ages. Across the whole study: The capture of about one barcoded beta molecule per two T cells was achieved by template switching.

The J gene is TRBJ2-6, the V gene TRBV6-5; D not resolved. What was sequenced was blood. This TCR derives from an older man in good health. DNA for the CDR3: TGTGCCAGCAGTTACGCGCCTGTGTCAGGGGCCAACGTCCTGACTTTC. It codes for CASSYAPVSGANVLTF.